This entry lists 29 T cell receptor beta chains sequenced from one sample in a study of cytomegalovirus exposure and HLA in healthy donors. Primers included in the PCR were 60 Vbeta and 13 Jbeta primers. Profiled with immunoSEQ multiplex PCR; TCRdb holds only in-frame clones, not every one. This repertoire shows about 130,000 clones, approximately 75% found once; its top ten account for 5% to 7%. Sequencing was performed on PBMCs. The source of these receptors is a woman in her forties in good health and CMV-seropositive.

The V call is TRBV29-1, the J call TRBJ2-5; D might be TRBD1 (5 bases). Germline CDR1 SQVTM, CDR2 ANQGSEA. The CDR3 has 12 amino acids. Here the CDR3 DNA reads TGCAGAGCGCAAGGGGTTGGGGAGACCCAGTACTTC. Translating gives CRAQGVGETQYF.

The chain couples TRBV27 to TRBJ1-2, with 9 bases identical to TRBD1. The CDR3 is 14 amino acids. Unmatched junction bases numbered 9, after V lost 6 bases and J lost 7 bases. Germline CDR1 and CDR2: MNHEY and SMNVEV (reference sequence). The CDR3 bases are TGTGCCAGCAGCCGACAGGGGGTTACCTGTGGCTACACCTTC. It yields the protein CASSRQGVTCGYTF.

J is TRBJ2-7 and V is TRBV9, with D unclear. Trimming pared 0 bases from V and 2 bases from J, leaving 12 bases between. The CDR3 contains 15 residues. Germline V lookup: CDR1 SGDLS, CDR2 YYNGEE. CDR3 loop: CASSVAGSIPYEQYF. CDR3 nucleotides: TGTGCCAGCAGCGTAGCAGGAAGTATACCCTACGAGCAGTACTTC.

There are a few counts of this clone. The CDR3 loop is CSVEAGQAFF. The CDR3, as DNA: TGCAGCGTTGAAGCCGGTCAAGCTTTCTTT. The chain combines TRBV29-1 with TRBJ1-1, with D unclear. Trimming cost V 1 base and J 9 bases, with 6 bases left between them. The germline V gene encodes CDR1 SQVTM and CDR2 ANQGSEA. The CDR3 contains 10 residues. Combining the CDR3 with reference TRBV29-1 and TRBJ1-1 gives the whole variable domain SAVISQKPSRDICQRGTSLTIQCQVDSQVTMMFWYRQQPGQSLTLIATANQGSEATYESGFVIDKFPISRPNLTFSTLTVSNMSPEDSSIYLCSVEAGQAFFGQGTRLTVV.

This clone appeared a few times. The CDR3: CASSGGQFYEQYF. The CDR3 nucleotides are TGTGCCAGCAGCGGGGGACAGTTCTACGAGCAGTACTTC. The V gene is TRBV9, the J gene TRBJ2-7; 7 bases are a match to TRBD1. V lost 3 bases to trimming and J lost 3 bases; unmatched junction nucleotides: 3. Germline CDR1 is SGDLS and CDR2 is YYNGEE. The CDR3 is made up of 13 amino acids.

CDR3 amino acids: CASSVVGSGGSGETQYF. DNA for the CDR3: TGTGCCAGCAGCGTAGTTGGTAGCGGGGGGTCTGGGGAGACCCAGTACTTC. The chain employs TRBV9 and TRBJ2-5; the match to TRBD2 covers 10 bases. The CDR3 consists of 17 residues. Germline CDR1 and CDR2: SGDLS and YYNGEE. V shed 0 bases and J 5 bases; nucleotides not matched to a gene: 10.

The chain carries TRBV9 and TRBJ2-3; 10 nucleotides align to TRBD2. V was pared by 2 bases and J by 6 bases, with 3 bases of the junction left unmatched. Germline V CDR1 and CDR2: SGDLS, YYNGEE. CDR3 size: 14 residues. The CDR3 sequence is CASSVLAGVDTQYF. The CDR3 nucleotides are TGTGCCAGCAGCGTCCTAGCGGGGGTGGATACGCAGTATTTT.

This clone was detected only a few times. The genes are TRBV10-3 and TRBJ1-1, with no clear D. The CDR3 runs 11 residues. Germline V gene data show CDR1 as ENHRY and CDR2 as SYGVKD. The V gene lost 8 bases and the J gene lost 11 bases, with 15 bases spanning the gap. The CDR3 here is CAIEITGRAFF. The CDR3, as DNA: TGTGCCATCGAGATAACGGGTAGGGCTTTCTTT.

In this sample, this clone turned up once. The chain combines TRBV27 with TRBJ1-2, with TRBD1 as a possible D gene (5 bases). Looked up from germline, CDR1 is MNHEY and CDR2 is SMNVEV (reference sequence). V was trimmed by 5 bases and J by 7 bases, leaving 20 bases between them. The CDR3 loop spans 15 amino acids. This CDR3 reads CASSNGRQGGGGYTF. The CDR3 DNA sequence: TGTGCCAGCAGTAACGGGAGGCAGGGTGGTGGTGGCTACACCTTC.

The V gene is TRBV6-1, the J gene TRBJ2-3; TRBD2 aligns across 9 bases. J lost 2 bases, V lost 8 bases, and 2 bases had no gene match. Germline V gives CDR1 MNHNS, CDR2 SASEGT. This CDR3 has 13 residues. The CDR3 spells CASPSGNTDTQYF. Written as DNA, the CDR3 is TGTGCCAGCCCTAGCGGGAACACAGATACGCAGTATTTT.

This sequence joins TRBV15 and TRBJ1-5, with D tentatively TRBD1 (6 bases). Germline V gene lookup returns CDR1 LNHNV and CDR2 YYDKDF (reference sequence). This CDR3 has 14 amino acids. Deletions cut 0 bases from V and 8 bases from J, with 11 bases between. Here the CDR3 DNA reads TGTGCCACCAGCAGAGACAGGGGTGCGGAGCCCCAGCATTTT. Its protein is CATSRDRGAEPQHF. The full variable domain, with the rest looked up from reference TRBV15 and TRBJ1-5, is DAMVIQNPRYQVTQFGKPVTLSCSQTLNHNVMYWYQQKSSQAPKLLFHYYDKDFNNEADTPDNFQSRRPNTSFCFLDIRSPGLGDTAMYLCATSRDRGAEPQHFGDGTRLSIL.

This clone was seen only a few times. This chain links TRBV11-2 with TRBJ1-1; 8 nucleotides align to TRBD1. The CDR3 totals 16 residues. After removal of 5 bases from V and 3 bases from J, the junction contained 11 bases not matched to a gene. CDR1 and CDR2 from the germline V gene are SGHAT and FQNNGV. The CDR3, as DNA: TGTGCCAGCAGCCCCCGGACAGGGCGATGGGACACTGAAGCTTTCTTT. Its protein product is CASSPRTGRWDTEAFF. Using reference TRBV11-2 and TRBJ1-1 for the parts outside the CDR3, the full variable domain is EAGVAQSPRYKIIEKRQSVAFWCNPISGHATLYWYQQILGQGPKLLIQFQNNGVVDDSQLPKDRFSAERLKGVDSTLKIQPAKLEDSAVYLCASSPRTGRWDTEAFFGQGTRLTVV.

The chain has TRBV5-1 and TRBJ2-1; 7 nucleotides align to TRBD2. Germline-derived CDR1 and CDR2 are SGHRS and YFSETQ. This CDR3 spans 15 amino acids. The trim removed 1 base at V and 5 bases at J, leaving 6 bases unmatched. The CDR3, as DNA: TGCGCCAGCAGCTTGATGGCTAGCGGCGACAATGAGCAGTTCTTC. Translated, it gives CASSLMASGDNEQFF.

The CDR3 coding sequence is TGTGCCAGCAGTTTTGACAGGGGGCGAAAGTCTAGCGCGTCGACTTCCACAGATACGCAGTATTTT. The encoded protein is CASSFDRGRKSSASTSTDTQYF. The rearrangement joins TRBV27 to TRBJ2-3, with 10 bases aligning to TRBD1. The CDR3 extends over 22 amino acids. J gave up 2 bases and V 3 bases, and 23 bases lay outside the gene matches. CDR1 MNHEY and CDR2 SMNVEV come from the germline V gene (reference sequence).

This clone appeared once. The V and J genes are TRBV28 and TRBJ1-5, with 9 positions matching TRBD1. Germline CDR1 is MDHEN and CDR2 is SYDVKM. Trimming took 6 bases from V and 4 from J; bases not matched to a gene: 7. There are 15 residues in the CDR3. Here the CDR3 DNA reads TGTGCCAGCAGATTTGGACAGGGGAGGAATCAGCCCCAGCATTTT. Amino acids: CASRFGQGRNQPQHF.

This chain links TRBV5-4 with TRBJ2-2; D gene unclear. The V and J ends lost 2 bases and 6 bases respectively, with 5 bases between them. Germline V CDR1 and CDR2: SGHNT, YYREEE (reference sequence). The CDR3 consists of 12 residues. The CDR3 region has the DNA TGTGCCAGCAGCTTCATTCCCGGGGAGCTGTTTTTT. Translating gives CASSFIPGELFF.

This clone appeared a single time. The gene calls are TRBV5-1 and TRBJ2-3; TRBD2 matches 8 bases. The V segment lost 4 bases and the J segment 3 bases; nucleotides outside the gene matches: 4. The CDR3 totals 14 residues. CDR1 is SGHRS, CDR2 YFSETQ, per germline. The CDR3 reads CASSPAGATDTQYF. The CDR3 DNA reads TGCGCCAGCAGCCCAGCGGGAGCAACAGATACGCAGTATTTT.

There are a few counts of this clone. This sequence joins TRBV5-4 and TRBJ1-2, with 7 bases identical to TRBD1. J gave up 5 bases and V 3 bases, and 10 bases lay outside the gene matches. The CDR3 is 15 residues long. From germline, CDR1 is SGHNT and CDR2 YYREEE (reference sequence). The CDR3 loop is CASSSTDRPSYGYTF. DNA for the CDR3: TGTGCCAGCAGCTCCACGGACAGGCCATCATATGGCTACACCTTC.

J is TRBJ1-4 and V is TRBV4-1; TRBD1 aligns across 7 bases. After removal of 1 base from V and 7 bases from J, the junction contained 6 bases not matched to a gene. In germline, CDR1 is MGHRA, CDR2 YSYEKL. The CDR3 has 15 residues. Here the CDR3 reads CASSQATGTAEKLFF. CDR3 DNA sequence: TGCGCCAGCAGCCAAGCGACAGGGACAGCTGAAAAACTGTTTTTT.

The gene calls are TRBV29-1 and TRBJ1-2, with no clear D. Germline V CDR1 and CDR2: SQVTM, ANQGSEA. V dropped 5 bases and J dropped 0 bases, with 13 bases sitting between them. The length of the CDR3 is 14 residues. CDR3 sequence: CSVTLSISNYGYTF. As DNA, the CDR3 is TGCAGCGTTACTTTGTCCATTTCTAACTATGGCTACACCTTC.

V gene TRBV5-5 combines with J gene TRBJ1-1, with TRBD1 matching 7 bases. The CDR3 is 14 residues long. Germline V gene lookup returns CDR1 SGHKS and CDR2 YYEKEE (reference sequence). The ends lost 3 bases at V and 0 bases at J; junction bases unmatched: 2. CDR3 residues: CASSWDSLNTEAFF. In DNA, the CDR3 is TGTGCCAGCAGCTGGGACAGTCTGAACACTGAAGCTTTCTTT. Drawing the rest from reference TRBV5-5 and TRBJ1-1, the complete variable domain is DAGVTQSPTHLIKTRGQQVTLRCSPISGHKSVSWYQQVLGQGPQFIFQYYEKEERGRGNFPDRFSARQFPNYSSELNVNALLLGDSALYLCASSWDSLNTEAFFGQGTRLTVV.

The J gene is TRBJ2-7, the V gene TRBV12-5; possible D gene TRBD2, 6 bases. V dropped 2 bases and J dropped 13 bases, with 15 bases sitting between them. Germline V lookup: CDR1 LGHNT, CDR2 FRNRAP. This CDR3 contains 12 residues. CDR3 loop: CASGLQLGLKYF. The CDR3 DNA is TGTGCTAGTGGTTTGCAACTCGGACTAAAATACTTC. Based on the CDR3 plus reference TRBV12-5 and TRBJ2-7, the full variable domain is DARVTQTPRHKVTEMGQEVTMRCQPILGHNTVFWYRQTMMQGLELLAYFRNRAPLDDSGMPKDRFSAEMPDATLATLKIQPSEPRDSAVYFCASGLQLGLKYFGPGTRLTVT.

This clone was seen only once. This chain connects TRBV7-2 to TRBJ1-2, with 8 bases aligning to TRBD1. Trimming removed 5 bases from V and 7 bases from J; junction bases left unmatched: 9. The CDR3 has 14 amino acids. Germline V gene data show CDR1 as SGHTA and CDR2 as FQGNSA. The CDR3 DNA follows: TGTGCCAGCAGCCGACAGGGGCCCGTAGGTGGCTACACCTTC. Amino acids: CASSRQGPVGGYTF.

The V gene is TRBV2, the J gene TRBJ2-3; TRBD2 aligns across 7 bases. Trimming cost V 5 bases and J 6 bases; bases outside gene matches: 11. The V gene's germline CDR1 is SNHLY and CDR2 FYNNEI. The CDR3 loop spans 15 amino acids. The CDR3 DNA is TGTGCCAGCAGTTCGCTGGCGGGGGAAGGGGATACGCAGTATTTT. Translating gives CASSSLAGEGDTQYF.

This chain connects TRBV25-1 to TRBJ2-3; 10 positions match TRBD2. The CDR3 loop spans 14 amino acids. Per germline, CDR1 MGHDK and CDR2 SYGVNS. V lost 4 bases to trimming and J lost 5 bases; unmatched junction nucleotides: 3. The CDR3 nucleotides are TGTGCCAGCAGTGCTAGCGGGGGTCGAGATACGCAGTATTTT. It encodes CASSASGGRDTQYF.

The rearrangement uses TRBV30 and TRBJ1-5; D unclear. Deletions cut 0 bases from V and 5 bases from J, with 11 bases between. Germline CDR1 is GTSNPN and CDR2 is SVGIG (reference sequence). The CDR3 extends over 14 amino acids. The CDR3 sequence: CAWSVPPSDQPQHF. The CDR3, as DNA: TGTGCCTGGAGTGTACCTCCGAGCGATCAGCCCCAGCATTTT. Full variable domain (outside the CDR3, taken from reference TRBV30 and TRBJ1-5): SQTIHQWPATLVQPVGSPLSLECTVEGTSNPNLYWYRQAAGRGLQLLFYSVGIGQISSEVPQNLSASRPQDRQFILSSKKLLLSDSGFYLCAWSVPPSDQPQHFGDGTRLSIL.

The chain carries TRBV11-2 and TRBJ2-2, with D tentatively TRBD1 (5 bases). The CDR3 length is 15 residues. With 1 base removed from V and 7 bases from J, the gap between germline ends came to 13 bases. Germline values: CDR1 SGHAT, CDR2 FQNNGV. This CDR3 reads CASSLVPPGFGELFF. CDR3 nucleotides: TGTGCCAGCAGCTTAGTCCCCCCAGGGTTCGGGGAGCTGTTTTTT.

The chain links TRBV12-5 to TRBJ1-1; 8 positions agree with TRBD1. The CDR3 runs to 14 residues. The germline CDR1 and CDR2 sequences are LGHNT and FRNRAP. The V gene end was trimmed by 5 bases and the J gene end by 0 bases; junction bases not matched to a gene: 2. This chain's CDR3 is CASGEDRVNTEAFF. In DNA form, the CDR3 reads TGTGCTAGTGGTGAGGACAGGGTGAACACTGAAGCTTTCTTT.

The chain couples TRBV4-1 to TRBJ2-3, with D possibly matching TRBD2 (6 bases). Per germline, CDR1 MGHRA and CDR2 YSYEKL. The V and J ends lost 1 base and 1 base respectively, with 21 bases between them. The CDR3 is 19 residues long. CDR3 in amino acids: CASSQGGTVTPTRTDTQYF. The DNA of the CDR3 is TGCGCCAGCAGCCAAGGCGGGACCGTCACCCCTACCCGCACAGATACGCAGTATTTT.